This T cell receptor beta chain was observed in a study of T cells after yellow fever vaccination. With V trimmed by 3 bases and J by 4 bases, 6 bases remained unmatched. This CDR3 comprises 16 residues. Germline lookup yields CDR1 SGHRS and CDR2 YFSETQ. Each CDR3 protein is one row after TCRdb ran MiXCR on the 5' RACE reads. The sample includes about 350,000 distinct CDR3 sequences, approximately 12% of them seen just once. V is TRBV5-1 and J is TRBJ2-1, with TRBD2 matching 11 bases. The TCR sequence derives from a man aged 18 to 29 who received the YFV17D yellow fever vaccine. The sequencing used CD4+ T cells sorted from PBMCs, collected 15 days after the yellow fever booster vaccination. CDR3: CASSWLTSGVYNEQFF. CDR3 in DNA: TGCGCCAGCAGCTGGCTGACTAGCGGGGTATACAATGAGCAGTTCTTC.